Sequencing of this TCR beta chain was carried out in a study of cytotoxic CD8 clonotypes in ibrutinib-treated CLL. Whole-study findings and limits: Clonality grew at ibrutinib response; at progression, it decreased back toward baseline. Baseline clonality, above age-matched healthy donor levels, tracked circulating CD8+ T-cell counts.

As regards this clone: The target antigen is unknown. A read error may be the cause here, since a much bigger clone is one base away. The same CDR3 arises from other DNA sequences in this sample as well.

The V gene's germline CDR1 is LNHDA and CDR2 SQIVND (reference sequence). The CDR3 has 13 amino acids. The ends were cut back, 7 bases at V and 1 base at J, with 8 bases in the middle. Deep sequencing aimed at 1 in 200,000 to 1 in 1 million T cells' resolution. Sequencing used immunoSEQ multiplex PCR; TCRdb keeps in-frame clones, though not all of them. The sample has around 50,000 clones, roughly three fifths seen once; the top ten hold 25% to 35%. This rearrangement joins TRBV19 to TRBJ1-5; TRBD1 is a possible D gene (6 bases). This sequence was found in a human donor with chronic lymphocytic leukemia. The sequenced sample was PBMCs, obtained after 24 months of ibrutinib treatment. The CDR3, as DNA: TGTGCCAGTATGAGGGGGAGCAATCAGCCCCAGCATTTT. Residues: CASMRGSNQPQHF.